The present entry profiles one TCR beta chain with its context. Participants were placed into cohorts based on the clinical history they reported. Authors' processing steps: Nucleated cell counts were estimated from reference gene primer amplification. The method was immunoSEQ multiplex PCR; TCRdb's version includes in-frame clones alone and lacks a portion of them. The V and J calls and the clone size are those of that table, but D and trimming were determined from the DNA. The table records a few hundred thousand clones, approximately 85% of them present only once. The sample belongs to a study of blood T cell repertoires in COVID-19. CDR1 MNHEY and CDR2 SMNVEV come from the germline V gene (reference sequence). V was trimmed by 3 bases and J by 0 bases, leaving 14 bases between them. CDR3 size: 16 residues.

The receptor's source is a woman under 40 who had recovered from COVID-19. The material sequenced was PBMCs or T cells enriched from blood (not recorded which). The gene calls are TRBV27 and TRBJ2-5; D not certain. As DNA, the CDR3 is TGTGCCAGCAGTTTGAGGCAGCCCCCGTACCAAGAGACCCAGTACTTC. It is translated as CASSLRQPPYQETQYF.